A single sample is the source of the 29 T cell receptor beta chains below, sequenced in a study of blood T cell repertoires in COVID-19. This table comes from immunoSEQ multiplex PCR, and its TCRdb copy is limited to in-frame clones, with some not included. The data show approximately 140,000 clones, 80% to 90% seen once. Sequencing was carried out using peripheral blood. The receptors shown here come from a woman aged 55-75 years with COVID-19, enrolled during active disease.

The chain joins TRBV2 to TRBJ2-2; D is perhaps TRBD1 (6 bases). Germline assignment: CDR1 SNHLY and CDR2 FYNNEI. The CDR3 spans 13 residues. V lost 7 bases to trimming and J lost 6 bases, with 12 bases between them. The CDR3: CASTEQGPGELFF. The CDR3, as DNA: TGTGCCAGCACCGAACAGGGTCCCGGGGAGCTGTTTTTT.

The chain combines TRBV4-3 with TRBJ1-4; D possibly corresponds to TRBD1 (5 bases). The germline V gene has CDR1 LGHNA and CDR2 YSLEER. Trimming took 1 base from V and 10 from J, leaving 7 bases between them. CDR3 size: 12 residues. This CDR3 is CASSQGGSKLFF. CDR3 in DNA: TGCGCCAGCAGCCAAGGGGGCTCAAAACTGTTTTTT.

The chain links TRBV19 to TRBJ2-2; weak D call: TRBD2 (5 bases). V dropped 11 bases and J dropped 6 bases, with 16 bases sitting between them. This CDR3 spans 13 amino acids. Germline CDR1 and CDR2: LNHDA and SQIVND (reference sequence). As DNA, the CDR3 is TGTGCCTCATGCCCACTAGGAGCCGGGGAGCTGTTTTTT. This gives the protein CASCPLGAGELFF.

Here the CDR3 reads CASSLTSGSGTEAFF. The CDR3, as DNA: TGTGCCAGCAGCTTAACATCGGGATCTGGGACTGAAGCTTTCTTT. The chain carries TRBV7-6 and TRBJ1-1; D uncertain. From germline, CDR1 is SGHVS and CDR2 FNYEAQ. V was clipped by 2 bases and J by 5 bases, with 15 bases between them. The CDR3 covers 15 residues.

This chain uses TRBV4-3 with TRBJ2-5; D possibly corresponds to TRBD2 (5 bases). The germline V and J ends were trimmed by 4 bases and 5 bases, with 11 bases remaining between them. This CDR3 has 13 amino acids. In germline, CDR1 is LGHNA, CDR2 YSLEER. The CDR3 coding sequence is TGCGCCAGCAGCCCTACGGGCGGGGAGACCCAGTACTTC. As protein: CASSPTGGETQYF.

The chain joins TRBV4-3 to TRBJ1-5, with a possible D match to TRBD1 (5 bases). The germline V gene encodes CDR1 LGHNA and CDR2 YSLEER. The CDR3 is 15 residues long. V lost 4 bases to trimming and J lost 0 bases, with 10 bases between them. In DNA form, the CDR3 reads TGCGCCAGCAGCCGCGACAGTTATAGCAATCAGCCCCAGCATTTT. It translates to CASSRDSYSNQPQHF.

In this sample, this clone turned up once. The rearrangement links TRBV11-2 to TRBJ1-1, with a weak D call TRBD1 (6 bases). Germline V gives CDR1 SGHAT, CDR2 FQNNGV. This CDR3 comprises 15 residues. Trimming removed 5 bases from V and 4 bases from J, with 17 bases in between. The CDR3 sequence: CASSPRPGGGTEAFF. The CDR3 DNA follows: TGTGCCAGCAGCCCCCGGCCGGGGGGCGGCACTGAAGCTTTCTTT.

CDR3 sequence: CASSRTGDPNQPQHF. DNA of the CDR3: TGTGCCAGCAGCAGGACAGGAGACCCCAATCAGCCCCAGCATTTT. The chain couples TRBV6-4 to TRBJ1-5, with 7 positions matching TRBD1. The CDR3 is made up of 15 amino acids. Trimming took 6 bases from V and 3 from J; bases not matched to a gene: 8. CDR1 MRHNA and CDR2 SNTAGT come from the germline V gene.

CDR3 coding DNA: TGTGCCAGCAGCCTACCGACAGTGAACACTGAAGCTTTCTTT. This sequence encodes CASSLPTVNTEAFF. This chain uses TRBV14 with TRBJ1-1; D possibly corresponds to TRBD1 (5 bases). V lost 4 bases and J 0 bases, leaving 9 bases between the germline ends. Germline V gene lookup returns CDR1 SGHDN and CDR2 FVKESK. The CDR3 totals 14 residues. The full variable domain, with the rest looked up from reference TRBV14 and TRBJ1-1, is EAGVTQFPSHSVIEKGQTVTLRCDPISGHDNLYWYRRVMGKEIKFLLHFVKESKQDESGMPNNRFLAERTGGTYSTLKVQPAELEDSGVYFCASSLPTVNTEAFFGQGTRLTVV.

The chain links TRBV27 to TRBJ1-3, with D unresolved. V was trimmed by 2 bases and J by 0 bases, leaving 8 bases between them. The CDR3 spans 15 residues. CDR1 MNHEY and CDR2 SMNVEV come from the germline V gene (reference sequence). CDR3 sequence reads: CASSLRRDSGNTIYF. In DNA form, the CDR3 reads TGTGCCAGCAGTTTAAGACGGGACTCTGGAAACACCATATATTTT.

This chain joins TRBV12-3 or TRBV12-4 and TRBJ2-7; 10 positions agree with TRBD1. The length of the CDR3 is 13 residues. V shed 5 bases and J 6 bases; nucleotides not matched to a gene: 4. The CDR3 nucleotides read TGTGCCAGCAGTCGGGACAGGGGATTCGAGCAGTACTTC. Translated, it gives CASSRDRGFEQYF.

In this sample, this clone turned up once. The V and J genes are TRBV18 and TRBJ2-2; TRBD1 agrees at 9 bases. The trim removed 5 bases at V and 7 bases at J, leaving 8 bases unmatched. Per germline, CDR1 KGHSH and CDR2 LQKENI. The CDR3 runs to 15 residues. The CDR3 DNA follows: TGTGCCAGCTCAAAACCGGACAGGGGTGTCGGGGAGCTGTTTTTT. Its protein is CASSKPDRGVGELFF.

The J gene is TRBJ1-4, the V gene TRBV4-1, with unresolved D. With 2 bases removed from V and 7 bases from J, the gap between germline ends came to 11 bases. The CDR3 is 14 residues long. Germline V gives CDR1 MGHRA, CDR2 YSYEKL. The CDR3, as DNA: TGCGCCAGCAGCCAATACATGAGGAGTGAAAAACTGTTTTTT. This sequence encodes CASSQYMRSEKLFF.

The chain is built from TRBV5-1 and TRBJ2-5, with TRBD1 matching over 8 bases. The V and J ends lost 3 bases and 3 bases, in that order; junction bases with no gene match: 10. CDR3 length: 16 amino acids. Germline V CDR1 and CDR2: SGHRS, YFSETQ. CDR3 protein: CASSSEDRAREETQYF. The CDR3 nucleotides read TGCGCCAGCAGCTCAGAGGACAGGGCCAGGGAAGAGACCCAGTACTTC.

CDR3 DNA: TGTGCCAGCAGTTTACTCGGCCCCTGGACAGGGGACGAGCAGTACTTC. It encodes CASSLLGPWTGDEQYF. The chain uses TRBV27 and TRBJ2-7, with 9 nucleotides matching TRBD1. The trim removed 2 bases at V and 5 bases at J, leaving 10 bases unmatched. The CDR3 covers 16 residues. Germline loops: CDR1 MNHEY, CDR2 SMNVEV (reference sequence).

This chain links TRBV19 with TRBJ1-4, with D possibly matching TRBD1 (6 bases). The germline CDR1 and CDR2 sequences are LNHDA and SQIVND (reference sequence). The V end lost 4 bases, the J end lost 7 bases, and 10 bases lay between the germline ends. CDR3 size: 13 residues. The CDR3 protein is CASSSSGVEKLFF. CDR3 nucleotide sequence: TGTGCCAGTAGTAGCTCAGGGGTTGAAAAACTGTTTTTT.

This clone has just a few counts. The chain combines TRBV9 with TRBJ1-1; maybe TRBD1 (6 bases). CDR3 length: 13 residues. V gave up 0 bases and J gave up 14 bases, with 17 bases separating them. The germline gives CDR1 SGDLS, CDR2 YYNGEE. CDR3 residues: CASSVDREGERFF. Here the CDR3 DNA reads TGTGCCAGCAGCGTAGACAGGGAGGGAGAACGCTTCTTT.

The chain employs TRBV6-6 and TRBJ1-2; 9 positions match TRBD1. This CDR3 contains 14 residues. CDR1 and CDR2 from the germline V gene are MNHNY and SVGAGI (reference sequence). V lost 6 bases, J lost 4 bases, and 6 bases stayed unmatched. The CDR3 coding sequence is TGTGCCAGCAGGGACAGGGGTCCCGCCTATGGCTACACCTTC. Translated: CASRDRGPAYGYTF.

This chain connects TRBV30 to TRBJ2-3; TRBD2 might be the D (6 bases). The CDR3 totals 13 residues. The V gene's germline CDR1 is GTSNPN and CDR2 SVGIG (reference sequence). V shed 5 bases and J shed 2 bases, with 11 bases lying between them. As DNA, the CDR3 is TGTGCCTGGCGGGACTCTACCACAGATACGCAGTATTTT. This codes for CAWRDSTTDTQYF.

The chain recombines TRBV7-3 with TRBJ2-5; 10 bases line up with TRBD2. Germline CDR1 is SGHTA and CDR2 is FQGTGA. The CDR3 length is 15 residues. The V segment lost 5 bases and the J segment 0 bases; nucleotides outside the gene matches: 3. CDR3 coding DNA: TGTGCCAGCAGCCCTAGCGGGGGTAACCAAGAGACCCAGTACTTC. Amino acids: CASSPSGGNQETQYF.

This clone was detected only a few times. CDR3 amino acids: CASSLMAVYEQYF. The CDR3, as DNA: TGTGCCAGCAGCTTAATGGCCGTCTACGAGCAGTACTTC. The chain carries TRBV7-9 and TRBJ2-7; D remains unclear. The germline gives CDR1 SEHNR, CDR2 FQNEAQ (reference sequence). The V and J ends lost 2 bases and 3 bases respectively, with 8 bases between them. This CDR3 comprises 13 residues.

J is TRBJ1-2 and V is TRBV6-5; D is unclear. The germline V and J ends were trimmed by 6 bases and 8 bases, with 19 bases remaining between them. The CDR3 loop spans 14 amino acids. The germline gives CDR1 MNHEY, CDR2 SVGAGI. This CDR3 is CASSYGLVSRGYTF. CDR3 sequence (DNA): TGTGCCAGCAGCTATGGATTGGTTTCGAGGGGCTACACCTTC.

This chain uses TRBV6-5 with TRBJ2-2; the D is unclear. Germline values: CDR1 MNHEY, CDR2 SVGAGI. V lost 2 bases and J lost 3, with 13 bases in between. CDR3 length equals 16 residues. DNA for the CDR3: TGTGCCAGCAGTTACACCCCCCGGTTGGACACCGGGGAGCTGTTTTTT. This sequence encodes CASSYTPRLDTGELFF.

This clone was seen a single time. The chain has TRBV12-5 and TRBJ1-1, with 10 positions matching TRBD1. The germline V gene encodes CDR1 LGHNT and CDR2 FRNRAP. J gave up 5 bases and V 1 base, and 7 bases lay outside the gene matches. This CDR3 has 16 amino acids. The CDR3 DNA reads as TGTGCTAGTGGTTTGGCGGACAGGGGGGGACGAACTGAAGCTTTCTTT. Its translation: CASGLADRGGRTEAFF.

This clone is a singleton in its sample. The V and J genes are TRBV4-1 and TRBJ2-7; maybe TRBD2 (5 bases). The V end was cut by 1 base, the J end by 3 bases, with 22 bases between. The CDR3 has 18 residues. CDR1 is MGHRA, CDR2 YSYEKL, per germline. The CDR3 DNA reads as TGCGCCAGCAGCCAAGGGCCGAGGGCTAGGAACCCCCGCTACGAGCAGTACTTC. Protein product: CASSQGPRARNPRYEQYF.

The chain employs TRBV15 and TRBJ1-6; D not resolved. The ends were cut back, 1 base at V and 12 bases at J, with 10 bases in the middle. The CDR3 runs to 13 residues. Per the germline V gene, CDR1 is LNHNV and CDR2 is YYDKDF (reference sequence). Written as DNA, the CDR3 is TGTGCCACCAGCAGAGTATATACAGTACCCCTCCACTTT. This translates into CATSRVYTVPLHF.

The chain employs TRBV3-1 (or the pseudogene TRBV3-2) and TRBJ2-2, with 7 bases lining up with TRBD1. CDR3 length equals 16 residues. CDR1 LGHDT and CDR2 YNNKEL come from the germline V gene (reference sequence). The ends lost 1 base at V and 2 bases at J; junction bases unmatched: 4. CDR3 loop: CASSQVGQANTGELFF. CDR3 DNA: TGTGCCAGCAGCCAAGTTGGACAGGCAAACACCGGGGAGCTGTTTTTT.

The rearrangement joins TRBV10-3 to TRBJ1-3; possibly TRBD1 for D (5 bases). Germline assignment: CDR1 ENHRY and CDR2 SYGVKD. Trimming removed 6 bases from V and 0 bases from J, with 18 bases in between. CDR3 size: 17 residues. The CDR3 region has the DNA TGTGCCATCAGACCCGACCGGGGGACTCACTCTGGAAACACCATATATTTT. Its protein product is CAIRPDRGTHSGNTIYF.

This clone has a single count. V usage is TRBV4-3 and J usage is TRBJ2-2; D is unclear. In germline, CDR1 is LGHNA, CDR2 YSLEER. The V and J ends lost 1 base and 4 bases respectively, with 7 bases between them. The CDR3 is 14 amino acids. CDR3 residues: CASSQVSGTGELFF. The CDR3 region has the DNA TGCGCCAGCAGCCAAGTATCGGGCACCGGGGAGCTGTTTTTT.